Listed below are T cell receptor beta chains from one sample, sequenced in a study of T cell repertoires in cytomegalovirus infection. Which antigens these TCRs recognize remains unknown. From the reads, TCRdb called clonotypes with MiXCR, one entry per CDR3 protein. The sample includes 680,000 or so distinct CDR3 sequences, around 30% seen only once; the top ten take 15% to 20%. The sequencing here drew on cultured PBMCs, taken from culture after CMV antigen stimulation. These receptors all come from a human donor in good health (CMV status not recorded). Some clones in this sample may be carry-over from other donors' samples. The CDR3 runs from the conserved cysteine through the conserved F or W. D genes are given only for firm matches. Clone size is given for some rows only: seen once, a few or many times, or a class if the clone is expanded.

clone size,V gene,D gene,J gene,CDR3 DNA,CDR3 protein
many,TRBV7-2,TRBD2,TRBJ2-4,TGTGCCAGCAGCGTCACCCCCGGGACTAGCGGGTACAAAAACATTCAGTACTTC,CASSVTPGTSGYKNIQYF
few,TRBV11-2,TRBD1,TRBJ1-1,TGTGCCAGCAGCCAATACTCAGGGGGCACTGAAGCTTTCTTT,CASSQYSGGTEAFF
many,TRBV7-8,-,TRBJ2-5,TGTGCCAGCAGCTTAGTCGAGAGAGCGACCCAGTACTTC,CASSLVERATQYF
-,TRBV12-3/TRBV12-4,TRBD2,TRBJ2-1,TGTGCCAGCAGTTACCGGGGGGGGCAGTTCTTC,CASSYRGGQFF
-,TRBV15,-,TRBJ2-6,TGTGCCACCAGCAGACGCTCTGGGGCCAACGTCCTGACTTTC,CATSRRSGANVLTF
few,TRBV6-2/TRBV6-3,-,TRBJ1-5,TGTGCCAGCAGTCGCGGGGGCGGGGGTCAGCCCCAGCATTTT,CASSRGGGGQPQHF
few,TRBV7-2,-,TRBJ2-3,TGTGCCAGCGCCCGTCGATTAATAGCGAGAGATACGCAGTATTTT,CASARRLIARDTQYF
few,TRBV7-6,-,TRBJ2-7,TGTGCCAGCGGGCAAACCTACGAGCAGTACTTC,CASGQTYEQYF
many,TRBV7-2,TRBD1,TRBJ1-6,TGTGCCAGCAGCCCCCGGACAGGCGAAAATAATTCACCCCTCCACTTT,CASSPRTGENNSPLHF
-,TRBV7-6,-,TRBJ1-1,TGTGCCAGCAGCTTAGTATGGCTTGGGGCAGGGGAAACTGAAGCTTTCTTT,CASSLVWLGAGETEAFF
-,TRBV4-1,TRBD2,TRBJ2-4,TGCGCCAGCAGCCCTCCTACTAGCGGGGTAGCCAAAAACATTCAGTACTTC,CASSPPTSGVAKNIQYF
-,TRBV6-1,-,TRBJ1-6,TGTGCCAGCAGTGAACAGGTCCTTTATTCACCCCTCCACTTT,CASSEQVLYSPLHF
many,TRBV7-8,TRBD2,TRBJ2-1,TGTGCCAGCAGCTTGACCGGGACTAGCGGGATGAGCTCCTACAATGAGCAGTTCTTC,CASSLTGTSGMSSYNEQFF
few,TRBV7-9,-,TRBJ1-1,TGTGCCAGCAGCAACACGACAGGAGCCACTGAAGCTTTCTTT,CASSNTTGATEAFF
-,TRBV11-2,-,TRBJ1-2,TGTGCCAGCACACAGGCGGTGGGGTATGGCTACACCTTC,CASTQAVGYGYTF
-,TRBV5-6,-,TRBJ2-3,TGTGCCAGCAGCGGCGGTGCGGGATGGTCAGATACGCAGTATTTT,CASSGGAGWSDTQYF
-,TRBV10-3,-,TRBJ2-1,TGTGCCATCAATAGGTTGGGACCCGAGAGTTACGGTGAGCAGTTCTTC,CAINRLGPESYGEQFF
-,TRBV11-2,-,TRBJ2-7,TGTGCCAGCAGCCCCCAGGTATCTGCTAGCGACAGCTCCTACGAGCAGTACTTC,CASSPQVSASDSSYEQYF
many,TRBV7-2,-,TRBJ2-1,TGTGCCAGCAGCCCATATAGTGGGAACGGTGGTGAGCAGTTCTTC,CASSPYSGNGGEQFF
-,TRBV5-3,TRBD1,TRBJ2-1,TGTGCCAGCTCGCGATCGGGACAGGGGCCCTACAATGAGCAGTTCTTC,CASSRSGQGPYNEQFF
-,TRBV12-3/TRBV12-4,-,TRBJ2-1,TGTGCCAGCAGTTTTTCCCAGGTGGCTGAGCAGTTCTTC,CASSFSQVAEQFF
-,TRBV7-6,TRBD2,TRBJ2-3,TGTGCCAGCAGCTTAGCCCCTAGCGGGGGGGATACGCAGTATTTT,CASSLAPSGGDTQYF
few,TRBV12-3/TRBV12-4,-,TRBJ1-4,TGTGCCAGCAGTTTGGCGGGGGGCGGAAAACTGTTTTTT,CASSLAGGGKLFF
many,TRBV7-6,TRBD1,TRBJ1-6,TGTGCCAGCAGCTCAGTGGGAGGGGGCGATTCACCCCTCCACTTT,CASSSVGGGDSPLHF
-,TRBV6-8,-,TRBJ2-1,TGTGCCAGCAGTTACTCGGTGACTAGTATTGAGCAGTTCTTC,CASSYSVTSIEQFF
many,TRBV7-2,TRBD2,TRBJ2-2,TGTGCCAGCAGCCGGGTTGGACTAGCGGCGACCGGGGAGCTGTTTTTT,CASSRVGLAATGELFF
few,TRBV6-1,-,TRBJ2-5,TGTGCCAGCAGTGCCAGGACTACGACCCAGTACTTC,CASSARTTTQYF
-,TRBV18,-,TRBJ2-7,TGTGCCAGCTCACCATCAGTCCGGACCCGCAACTACGAGCAGTACTTC,CASSPSVRTRNYEQYF
few,TRBV5-4,TRBD2,TRBJ2-5,TGTGCCAGCAGCTTGGCGAGCGGGACGGAGACCCAGTACTTC,CASSLASGTETQYF
few,TRBV11-1,-,TRBJ2-1,TGTGCCAGCAGCTTAGGCCGACGAACCTCCTACAATGAGCAGTTCTTC,CASSLGRRTSYNEQFF
few,TRBV10-3,-,TRBJ2-7,TGTGCCATCAGTGAGTCGCCCGTGCAGTATGAGCAGTACTTC,CAISESPVQYEQYF
once,TRBV28,-,TRBJ1-5,TGTGCCAGCAGTTTCCTCTATCAGCCCCAGCATTTT,CASSFLYQPQHF
few,TRBV10-3,TRBD1,TRBJ1-3,TGTGCCATCGGGGGACAGGGAAACACCATATATTTT,CAIGGQGNTIYF
few,TRBV6-1,TRBD2,TRBJ2-2,TGTGCCAGCAGTGATTCGGGTAGCGGGAGAACCGGGGAGCTGTTTTTT,CASSDSGSGRTGELFF
-,TRBV15,-,TRBJ2-7,TGTGCCACCAGCAGATCCACGGGGGGCCTACGGTGGGAGCAGTACTTC,CATSRSTGGLRWEQYF
-,TRBV10-3,-,TRBJ1-1,TGTGCCGCCTACGCAGGGTTCTCGGACACTGAAGCTTTCTTT,CAAYAGFSDTEAFF
few,TRBV5-5,-,TRBJ1-6,TGTGCCAGCAGCTTGGGGCAGAACCCTTCACCCCTCCACTTT,CASSLGQNPSPLHF
-,TRBV15,-,TRBJ2-1,TGTGCCACCAGCAGAGATCGCGACTACGAACAGTTCTTC,CATSRDRDYEQFF
once,TRBV19,-,TRBJ1-5,TGTGCCAGTAGGGGGGGTGGTTATAGCAATCAGCCCCAGCATTTT,CASRGGGYSNQPQHF
few,TRBV6-2/TRBV6-3,TRBD2,TRBJ2-3,TGTGCCAGCAGGGAAGCGGGGGGGCCAGCAGATACGCAGTATTTT,CASREAGGPADTQYF
few,TRBV12-3/TRBV12-4,-,TRBJ2-5,TGTGCCAGCAGTCCCTCAGGTAGTACGCGAGAGACCCAGTACTTC,CASSPSGSTRETQYF
few,TRBV4-1,TRBD2,TRBJ2-7,TGCGCCAGCAGCCAAGACCGCCTAGCGGGGGCCTACGAGCAGTACTTC,CASSQDRLAGAYEQYF
-,TRBV20-1,TRBD2,TRBJ2-3,TGCAGTGCTAGAGACGGGGGGGCCTCCACAGATACGCAGTATTTT,CSARDGGASTDTQYF
-,TRBV15,-,TRBJ2-1,TGTGCCACCAGCAGCCTCCTCCAGGGAGATCACAATGAGCAGTTCTTC,CATSSLLQGDHNEQFF
-,TRBV7-9,TRBD2,TRBJ2-5,TGTGCCAGCAGCTTAGAGGGGACTAGCGGCGAGACCCAGTACTTC,CASSLEGTSGETQYF
-,TRBV4-3,-,TRBJ1-1,TGCGCCAGCAGCCGAACCGGGGCGGGGAGAACTGAAGCTTTCTTT,CASSRTGAGRTEAFF
-,TRBV7-2,TRBD2,TRBJ2-3,TGTGCCAGCAGCGCCGGGGGGGGCCTAGATACGCAGTATTTT,CASSAGGGLDTQYF
-,TRBV12-3/TRBV12-4,-,TRBJ2-3,TGTGCCAGCAGTTCGACGACTGGTACGCAGTATTTT,CASSSTTGTQYF
few,TRBV7-2,TRBD1,TRBJ1-2,TGTGCCAGCAGCTTAGTACGGGACAGATCCTATGGCTACACCTTC,CASSLVRDRSYGYTF
few,TRBV4-3,-,TRBJ2-1,TGCGCCAGCCTCGACGGGAGCTCCTACAATGAGCAGTTCTTC,CASLDGSSYNEQFF
-,TRBV12-3/TRBV12-4,-,TRBJ1-2,TGTGCCAGCAGTTCGGACATAGCGGATGGCTACACCTTC,CASSSDIADGYTF
-,TRBV20-1,-,TRBJ2-3,TGCAGTGCTAGAAGGGGTACGCAGTATTTT,CSARRGTQYF